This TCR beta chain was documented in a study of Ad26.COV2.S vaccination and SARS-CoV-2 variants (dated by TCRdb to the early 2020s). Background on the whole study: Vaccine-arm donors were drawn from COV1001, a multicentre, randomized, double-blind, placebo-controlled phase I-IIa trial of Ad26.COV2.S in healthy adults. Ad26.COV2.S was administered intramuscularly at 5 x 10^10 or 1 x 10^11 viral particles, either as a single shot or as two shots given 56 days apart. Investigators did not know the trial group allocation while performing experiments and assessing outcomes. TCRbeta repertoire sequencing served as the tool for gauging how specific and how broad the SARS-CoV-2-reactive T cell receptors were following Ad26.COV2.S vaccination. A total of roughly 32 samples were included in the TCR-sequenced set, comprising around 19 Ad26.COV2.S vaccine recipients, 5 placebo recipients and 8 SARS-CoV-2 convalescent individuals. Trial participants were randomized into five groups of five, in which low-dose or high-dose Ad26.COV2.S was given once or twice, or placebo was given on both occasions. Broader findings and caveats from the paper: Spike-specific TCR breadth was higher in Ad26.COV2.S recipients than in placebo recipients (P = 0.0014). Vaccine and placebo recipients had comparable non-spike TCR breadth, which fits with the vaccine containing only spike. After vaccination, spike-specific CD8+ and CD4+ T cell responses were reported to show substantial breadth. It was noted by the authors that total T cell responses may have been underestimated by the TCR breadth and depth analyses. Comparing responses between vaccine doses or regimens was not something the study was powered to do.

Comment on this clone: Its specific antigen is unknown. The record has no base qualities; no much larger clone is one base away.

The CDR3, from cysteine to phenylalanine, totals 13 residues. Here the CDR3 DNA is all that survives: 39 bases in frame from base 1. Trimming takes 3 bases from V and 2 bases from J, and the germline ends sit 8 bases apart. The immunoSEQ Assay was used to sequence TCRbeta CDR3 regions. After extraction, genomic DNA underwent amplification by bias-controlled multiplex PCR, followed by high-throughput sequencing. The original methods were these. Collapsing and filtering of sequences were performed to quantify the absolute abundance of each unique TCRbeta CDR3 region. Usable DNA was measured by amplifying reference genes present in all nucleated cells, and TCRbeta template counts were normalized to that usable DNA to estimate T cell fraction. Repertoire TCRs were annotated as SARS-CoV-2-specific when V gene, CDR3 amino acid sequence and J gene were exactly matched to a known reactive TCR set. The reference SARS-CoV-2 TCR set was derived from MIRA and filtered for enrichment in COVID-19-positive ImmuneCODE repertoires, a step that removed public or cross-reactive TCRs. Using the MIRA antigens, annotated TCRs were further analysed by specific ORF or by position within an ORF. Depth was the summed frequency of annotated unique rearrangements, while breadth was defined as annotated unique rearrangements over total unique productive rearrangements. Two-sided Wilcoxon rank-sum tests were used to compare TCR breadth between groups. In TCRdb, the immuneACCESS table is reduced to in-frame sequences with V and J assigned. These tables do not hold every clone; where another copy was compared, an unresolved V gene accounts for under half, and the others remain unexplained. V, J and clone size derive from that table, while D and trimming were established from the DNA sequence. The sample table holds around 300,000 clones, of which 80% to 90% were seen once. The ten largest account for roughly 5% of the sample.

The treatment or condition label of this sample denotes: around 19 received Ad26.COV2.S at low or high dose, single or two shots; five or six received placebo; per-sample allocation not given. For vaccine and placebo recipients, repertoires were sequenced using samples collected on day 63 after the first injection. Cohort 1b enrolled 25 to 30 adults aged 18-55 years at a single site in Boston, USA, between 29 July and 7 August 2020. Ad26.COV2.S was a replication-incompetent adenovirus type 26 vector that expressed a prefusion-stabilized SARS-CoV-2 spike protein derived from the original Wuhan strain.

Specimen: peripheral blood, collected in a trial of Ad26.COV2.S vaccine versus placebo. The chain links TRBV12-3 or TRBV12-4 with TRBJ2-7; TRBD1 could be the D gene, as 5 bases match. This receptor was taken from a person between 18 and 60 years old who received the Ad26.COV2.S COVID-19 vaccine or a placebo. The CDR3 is CASSFGQTYEQYF. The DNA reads TGTGCCAGCAGTTTCGGACAAACCTACGAGCAGTACTTC.